This is a list of T cell receptor beta chains from one sample in a study of blood T cell repertoires in COVID-19. Using immunoSEQ multiplex PCR, the repertoire was profiled, and TCRdb retains in-frame clones only, with some absent. This sample has roughly 150,000 clones; 70% to 90% occur once, and the top ten carry approximately 10%. The sample consisted of peripheral blood. The receptor source for this set is a human donor in a cohort sampled during active COVID-19. Each CDR3 is given with its conserved first and last residue.

J gene,V gene,CDR3 protein
TRBJ2-1,TRBV5-6,CASSSTGVTYNEQFF
TRBJ2-3,TRBV30,CAWRTGGKDTQYF
TRBJ1-1,TRBV27,CASSTAGVNTEAFF
TRBJ2-7,TRBV28,CASSLGAWSYEQYF
TRBJ2-2,TRBV4-3,CASSQGLPGTGELFF
TRBJ2-7,TRBV5-4,CASSSGGGGSSYEQYF
TRBJ2-7,TRBV2,CASSVAGAVNYEQYF
TRBJ2-7,TRBV5-6,CASSFNSEQYF
TRBJ1-1,TRBV29-1,CSVYHGTGVEAFF
TRBJ1-5,TRBV6-2/TRBV6-3,CASSYLRQGARNNQPQHF
TRBJ2-4,TRBV4-3,CASSHPGLNIQYF
TRBJ2-7,TRBV30,CAQREGTYEQYF
TRBJ2-1,TRBV7-6,CASSLGVGRRDEQFF
TRBJ1-1,TRBV7-3,CASSLTLGGATEAFF
TRBJ2-1,TRBV3-1/TRBV3-2,CASSHFSSGVYEQFF
TRBJ1-2,TRBV11-2,CASSPPGVRANYGYTF
TRBJ2-2,TRBV2,CASSGVAGGGTGELFF
TRBJ2-7,TRBV7-2,CASSPQYEQYF
TRBJ1-2,TRBV7-9,CASEPGQGFGYTF
TRBJ2-1,TRBV4-3,CASSQDSDSDFHNEQFF
TRBJ2-5,TRBV5-1,CASSSGQGSQETQYF
TRBJ1-3,TRBV9,CASSVVPGEPSGNTIYF
TRBJ2-5,TRBV6-5,CASSYKGLQETQYF
TRBJ2-7,TRBV18,CASSPNREGEQYF
TRBJ2-2,TRBV6-5,CASSYSNRNTGELFF
TRBJ1-3,TRBV7-9,CASSWSTGGNTIYF
TRBJ2-7,TRBV19,CASSSLGTQKDYEQYF
TRBJ1-1,TRBV15,CATSRGQGPGDTEAFF
TRBJ2-7,TRBV30,CAWSVGTGITYEQYF
TRBJ2-7,TRBV19,CASSIQGASYEQYF